These 23 T cell receptor beta chains were sequenced from one sample in a study of shared clonotypes between healthy human individuals. Naive CD8 cells, CD45RO-negative and positively selected for CCR7, excluded terminally differentiated effector memory CD45RA+ cells. The repertoire was sequenced with immunoSEQ multiplex PCR; TCRdb's copy has only in-frame clones and lacks some. The sample lists about 2.1 million clones, approximately 92% occurring once. Sequences were obtained from naive CD8+ T cells from PBMCs. These TCRs come from a man aged 18 to 30 in good health. Some clones in this sample may be carry-over from other donors' samples.

The rearrangement uses TRBV7-8 and TRBJ2-2, with 7 bases lining up with TRBD2. The CDR3 is made up of 14 amino acids. V shed 2 bases, J shed 6 bases, and the junction held 3 bases outside the gene matches. Germline V gives CDR1 SGHVS, CDR2 FQNEAQ. The CDR3 sequence: CASSLRAGAGELFF. DNA of the CDR3: TGTGCCAGCAGCTTACGGGCGGGAGCCGGGGAGCTGTTTTTT.

This chain connects TRBV7-9 to TRBJ2-7; D possibly corresponds to TRBD2 (7 bases). V dropped 4 bases and J dropped 0 bases, with 13 bases sitting between them. There are 15 residues in the CDR3. Per germline, CDR1 SEHNR and CDR2 FQNEAQ (reference sequence). The CDR3 sequence is CASSYGGAASYEQYF. CDR3 DNA sequence: TGTGCCAGCAGCTATGGGGGGGCCGCCTCCTACGAGCAGTACTTC.

The chain couples TRBV9 to TRBJ2-3; 12 bases match TRBD2. Germline V CDR1 and CDR2: SGDLS, YYNGEE. This CDR3 is 16 amino acids long. Trimming at V came to 5 bases and at J to 5 bases, leaving 9 bases not matched to a gene. For the CDR3, the DNA is TGTGCCAGCAGTCGTAGCGCACTAGCGGGAGGAGATACGCAGTATTTT. Encoded protein: CASSRSALAGGDTQYF.

The chain has TRBV4-1 and TRBJ2-7, with unresolved D. There are 15 residues in the CDR3. The germline V and J ends were trimmed by 0 bases and 3 bases, with 12 bases remaining between them. Germline V gene data show CDR1 as MGHRA and CDR2 as YSYEKL. CDR3 sequence reads: CASSQDRAFYYEQYF. CDR3 nucleotide sequence: TGCGCCAGCAGCCAAGATAGGGCCTTTTACTACGAGCAGTACTTC.

The V call is TRBV29-1, the J call TRBJ2-1; D remains ambiguous. The V gene's germline CDR1 is SQVTM and CDR2 ANQGSEA. Trimming took 5 bases from V and 6 from J, leaving 17 bases between them. The CDR3 contains 14 residues. The CDR3 here is CSVFRLLGPNEQFF. The CDR3 nucleotides read TGCAGCGTTTTCCGTCTTTTAGGCCCCAATGAGCAGTTCTTC.

The rearrangement links TRBV13 to TRBJ2-7, with 10 bases lining up with TRBD1. Germline lookup yields CDR1 PRHDT and CDR2 FYEKMQ (reference sequence). The CDR3 loop spans 15 amino acids. With V trimmed by 5 bases and J by 5 bases, 9 bases remained unmatched. The CDR3 sequence is CASSLKGQGWDEQYF. CDR3 in DNA: TGTGCCAGCAGCCTAAAGGGACAGGGGTGGGACGAGCAGTACTTC.

This chain uses TRBV5-8 with TRBJ1-1; a weak D match, TRBD1 (5 bases). Germline CDR1 SGHTS, CDR2 YDEGEE. The CDR3 is 13 amino acids. Deletions cut 2 bases from V and 5 bases from J, with 10 bases between. The CDR3 DNA is TGTGCCAGCAGCTTCAGGGTCGGGACTGAAGCTTTCTTT. It yields the protein CASSFRVGTEAFF.

The CDR3 reads CAISEPLRTDTQYF. DNA for the CDR3: TGTGCCATCAGTGAGCCTCTGCGCACAGATACGCAGTATTTT. V usage is TRBV10-3 and J usage is TRBJ2-3; D is unresolved. The ends were cut back, 2 bases at V and 1 base at J, with 7 bases in the middle. Germline values: CDR1 ENHRY, CDR2 SYGVKD. This CDR3 comprises 14 residues.

DNA for the CDR3: TGTGCCAGCAGCCGATGGACTAGCGGGTTTAGATACAATGAGCAGTTCTTC. This gives the protein CASSRWTSGFRYNEQFF. The chain has TRBV5-6 and TRBJ2-1, with TRBD2 matching over 11 bases. This CDR3 comprises 17 residues. The ends lost 4 bases at V and 4 bases at J; junction bases unmatched: 10. CDR1 is SGHDT and CDR2 is YYEEEE in the germline V gene.

The rearrangement joins TRBV7-9 to TRBJ2-7, with a possible D match to TRBD2 (6 bases). In germline, CDR1 is SEHNR, CDR2 FQNEAQ (reference sequence). The CDR3 runs 15 residues. Trimming shortened V by 5 bases and J by 2 bases, and 16 bases separated the two germline ends. This chain's CDR3 is CASSPGVPNTYEQYF. DNA of the CDR3: TGTGCCAGCAGCCCGGGGGTTCCGAATACCTACGAGCAGTACTTC.

The chain is built from TRBV11-2 and TRBJ2-3; D may be TRBD2 (6 bases). CDR1 and CDR2 from the germline V gene are SGHAT and FQNNGV. The CDR3 contains 14 residues. V was trimmed by 1 base and J by 4 bases, leaving 9 bases between them. This CDR3 reads CASSLAGESDTQYF. The CDR3 nucleotides read TGTGCCAGCAGCTTAGCGGGAGAGTCAGATACGCAGTATTTT. Supplemented by reference TRBV11-2 and TRBJ2-3, the full variable domain reads EAGVAQSPRYKIIEKRQSVAFWCNPISGHATLYWYQQILGQGPKLLIQFQNNGVVDDSQLPKDRFSAERLKGVDSTLKIQPAKLEDSAVYLCASSLAGESDTQYFGPGTRLTVL.

This chain joins TRBV19 and TRBJ1-2; D ambiguous. Deletions cut 5 bases from V and 4 bases from J, with 8 bases between. The CDR3 spans 12 residues. Per germline, CDR1 LNHDA and CDR2 SQIVND (reference sequence). DNA of the CDR3: TGTGCCAGTAGTCCAGTCGCCTATGGCTACACCTTC. Residues: CASSPVAYGYTF.

The CDR3 nucleotides read TGTGCCAGCAGTTTAGCAGGGATCAAGACCCAGTACTTC. As protein: CASSLAGIKTQYF. The V gene is TRBV28, the J gene TRBJ2-5; possible D gene TRBD1, 5 bases. This CDR3 region has 13 residues. The germline V gene has CDR1 MDHEN and CDR2 SYDVKM. Trimming took off 2 bases at V and 6 bases at J, with 10 bases between the two ends.

Comment on this clone: The sample has other DNA sequences that encode this CDR3 too. The chain combines TRBV7-9 with TRBJ2-2; D uncertain. CDR3 length equals 14 residues. Germline CDR1 is SEHNR and CDR2 is FQNEAQ (reference sequence). Deletions cut 1 base from V and 4 bases from J, with 7 bases between. The CDR3, as DNA: TGTGCCAGCAGCTTAGGCAGTTTCACCGGGGAGCTGTTTTTT. Translation gives CASSLGSFTGELFF.

Worth noting for this clone: A read error is possible here, since a much larger clone lies one base away. The sample carries other DNA sequences with the same CDR3. The V and J genes are TRBV14 and TRBJ2-5; D uncertain. The V gene's germline CDR1 is SGHDN and CDR2 FVKESK. This CDR3 has 12 amino acids. Trimming took 0 bases from V and 5 from J, leaving 4 bases between them. CDR3 coding DNA: TGTGCCAGCAGCCAAGAGGGGGAGACCCAGTACTTC. Its translation: CASSQEGETQYF.

The chain carries TRBV27 and TRBJ2-7; 15 positions match TRBD2. V was clipped by 0 bases and J by 4 bases; unmatched bases: 7. The CDR3 is 18 amino acids. CDR1 and CDR2 from the germline V gene are MNHEY and SMNVEV (reference sequence). CDR3 sequence reads: CASSLSSPGTSGRYEQYF. The CDR3 region has the DNA TGTGCCAGCAGTTTATCGTCCCCCGGGACTAGCGGGAGGTACGAGCAGTACTTC.

This chain links TRBV7-3 with TRBJ2-1; 7 bases map to TRBD1. This CDR3 region has 15 residues. The germline V gene encodes CDR1 SGHTA and CDR2 FQGTGA. V gave up 4 bases and J gave up 5 bases; unmatched junction bases: 8. The CDR3 DNA reads TGTGCCAGCAGCTCCCCGGGGACAGCCAACAATGAGCAGTTCTTC. Translation: CASSSPGTANNEQFF.

The chain carries TRBV6-1 and TRBJ1-5; D unclear. Looked up from germline, CDR1 is MNHNS and CDR2 is SASEGT. This CDR3 has 15 amino acids. V was cut by 3 bases and J by 0 bases, with 9 bases left in between. The CDR3 spells CASSDLEYSNQPQHF. DNA of the CDR3: TGTGCCAGCAGTGACTTGGAATATAGCAATCAGCCCCAGCATTTT.

This chain uses TRBV5-5 with TRBJ1-1; 11 positions match TRBD1. Germline CDR1 and CDR2: SGHKS and YYEKEE (reference sequence). The CDR3 contains 15 residues. J lost 4 bases, V lost 0 bases, and 2 bases had no gene match. This CDR3 reads CASSLDGTGGTEAFF. CDR3 nucleotide sequence: TGTGCCAGCAGCTTGGACGGGACAGGGGGCACTGAAGCTTTCTTT.

The rearrangement joins TRBV10-1 to TRBJ2-4; perhaps TRBD2 as D (6 bases). V was cut by 2 bases and J by 6 bases, with 11 bases left in between. CDR3 size: 14 residues. Germline V gene data show CDR1 as WNHNN and CDR2 as SYGVQD (reference sequence). As DNA, the CDR3 is TGCGCCAGCAGTGAGGGTCAGGGAGGAAACATTCAGTACTTC. Residues: CASSEGQGGNIQYF.

V and J are TRBV7-8 and TRBJ2-1; weak D call: TRBD2 (5 bases). The CDR3 extends over 13 amino acids. Germline values: CDR1 SGHVS, CDR2 FQNEAQ. The V and J ends lost 5 bases and 7 bases respectively, with 12 bases between them. The CDR3 bases are TGTGCCAGCAGCGAAAACAGAGGGAATGAGCAGTTCTTC. Its protein product is CASSENRGNEQFF.

The CDR3 DNA reads TGTGCCAGCAGTCCCCCATCAGGGGAATCGGCAGATACGCAGTATTTT. Residues: CASSPPSGESADTQYF. The chain joins TRBV28 to TRBJ2-3; a possible D gene is TRBD1 (6 bases). The CDR3 contains 16 residues. From germline, CDR1 is MDHEN and CDR2 SYDVKM. V gave up 5 bases and J gave up 4 bases, with 19 bases separating them. The full variable domain, rest sourced from reference TRBV28 and TRBJ2-3, is DVKVTQSSRYLVKRTGEKVFLECVQDMDHENMFWYRQDPGLGLRLIYFSYDVKMKEKGDIPEGYSVSREKKERFSLILESASTNQTSMYLCASSPPSGESADTQYFGPGTRLTVL.

This clone turned up a few times. The chain links TRBV4-1 to TRBJ1-5, with D unresolved. This CDR3 has 15 residues. CDR1 MGHRA and CDR2 YSYEKL come from the germline V gene. V was shortened by 1 base and J by 3 bases, with 10 bases between the two germline ends. The CDR3, as DNA: TGCGCCAGCAGCCAAGGGGTCCAGCCCAATCAGCCCCAGCATTTT. Translated, it gives CASSQGVQPNQPQHF.